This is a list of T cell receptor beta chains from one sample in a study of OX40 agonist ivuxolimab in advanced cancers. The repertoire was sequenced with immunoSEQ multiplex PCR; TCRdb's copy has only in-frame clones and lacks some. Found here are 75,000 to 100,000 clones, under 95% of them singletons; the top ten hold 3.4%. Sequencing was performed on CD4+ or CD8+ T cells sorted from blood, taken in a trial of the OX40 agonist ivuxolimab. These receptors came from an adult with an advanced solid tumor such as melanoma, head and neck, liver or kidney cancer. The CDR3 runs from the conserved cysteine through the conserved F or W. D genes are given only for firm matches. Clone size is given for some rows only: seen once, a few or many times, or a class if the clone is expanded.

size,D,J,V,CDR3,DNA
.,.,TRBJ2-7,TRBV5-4,CASSVPGSFSYEQYF,TGTGCCAGCAGCGTTCCCGGGAGCTTTTCCTACGAGCAGTACTTC
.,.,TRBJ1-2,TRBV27,CASSSFGPSGGYTF,TGTGCCAGCAGTTCTTTTGGCCCTTCCGGCGGCTACACCTTC
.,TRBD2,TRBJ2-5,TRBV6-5,CASSYSGGTRETQYF,TGTGCCAGCAGTTACTCGGGGGGGACGCGGGAGACCCAGTACTTC
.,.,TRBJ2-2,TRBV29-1,CSVGNGELFF,TGCAGCGTTGGTAACGGGGAGCTGTTTTTT
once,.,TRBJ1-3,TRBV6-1,CASSDWGGHQPGNTIYF,TGTGCCAGCAGTGATTGGGGGGGGCATCAACCCGGAAACACCATATATTTT
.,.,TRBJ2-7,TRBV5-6,CASSLGMNSYEQYF,TGTGCCAGCAGCTTGGGTATGAACTCCTACGAGCAGTACTTC
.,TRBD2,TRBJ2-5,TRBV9,CASSVTLAGMETQYF,TGTGCCAGCAGCGTAACACTAGCGGGGATGGAGACCCAGTACTTC
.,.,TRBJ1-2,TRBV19,CASSPGLVYGYTF,TGTGCCTCTTCCCCGGGACTTGTCTATGGCTACACCTTC
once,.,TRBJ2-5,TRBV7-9,CASSPAGEQETQYF,TGTGCCAGCAGCCCCGCCGGGGAACAAGAGACCCAGTACTTC
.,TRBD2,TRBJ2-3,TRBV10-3,CAISFGGATDTQYF,TGTGCCATCAGTTTCGGGGGGGCCACAGATACGCAGTATTTT
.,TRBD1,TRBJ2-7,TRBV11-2,CASSFAGGTYEQYF,TGTGCCAGCAGCTTTGCAGGGGGCACCTACGAGCAGTACTTC
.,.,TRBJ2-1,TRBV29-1,CSVMGLWDPNYNEQFF,TGCAGCGTCATGGGTTTATGGGACCCGAACTACAATGAGCAGTTCTTC
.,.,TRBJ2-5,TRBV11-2,CASSLGHQETQYF,TGTGCCAGCAGCTTGGGTCACCAAGAGACCCAGTACTTC
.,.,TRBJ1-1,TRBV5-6,CASSFPGGWGAFF,TGTGCCAGCAGCTTCCCCGGTGGTTGGGGAGCTTTCTTT
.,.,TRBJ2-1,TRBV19,CASSIGTGTYNEQFF,TGTGCCAGTAGTATAGGCACAGGTACCTACAATGAGCAGTTCTTC
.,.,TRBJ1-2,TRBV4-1,CASSQDGGVYGYTF,TGCGCCAGCAGCCAAGACGGGGGCGTCTATGGCTACACCTTC
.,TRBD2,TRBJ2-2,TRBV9,CASSNVAAGGGWAGELFF,TGTGCCAGCAGCAACGTGGCAGCGGGAGGCGGTTGGGCCGGGGAGCTGTTTTTT
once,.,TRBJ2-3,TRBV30,CVGGLTDTQYF,TGTGTGGGGGGCCTCACAGATACGCAGTATTTT
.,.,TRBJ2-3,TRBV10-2,CASAASSPTDTQYF,TGCGCCAGTGCGGCGAGTTCCCCCACAGATACGCAGTATTTT
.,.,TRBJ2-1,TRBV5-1,CASSFGYNEQFF,TGCGCCAGCAGCTTCGGATACAATGAGCAGTTCTTC
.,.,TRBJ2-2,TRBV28,CASSLDGGGELFF,TGTGCCAGCAGTTTAGATGGGGGCGGGGAGCTGTTTTTT
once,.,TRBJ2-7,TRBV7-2,CASSFSGSSYEQYF,TGTGCCAGCAGCTTCTCGGGAAGCTCCTACGAGCAGTACTTC
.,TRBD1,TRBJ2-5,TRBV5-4,CASSLGQGAFETQYF,TGTGCCAGCAGCTTGGGACAGGGGGCTTTTGAGACCCAGTACTTC
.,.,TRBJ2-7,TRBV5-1,CASSSSGHHYEQYF,TGCGCCAGCAGCTCCTCGGGACACCACTACGAGCAGTACTTC
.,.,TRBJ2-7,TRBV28,CASSLVRAGEQYF,TGTGCCAGCAGTTTAGTCAGGGCGGGCGAGCAGTACTTC
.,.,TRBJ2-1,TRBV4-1,CASSRAFTGTKYNEQFF,TGCGCCAGCAGCCGCGCCTTCACCGGGACCAAATACAATGAGCAGTTCTTC
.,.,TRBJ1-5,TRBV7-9,CASSHTGFNQPQHF,TGTGCCAGCAGCCACACAGGGTTCAATCAGCCCCAGCATTTT
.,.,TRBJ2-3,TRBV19,CATLDKYDSTDTQYF,TGTGCCACCCTGGACAAATACGATAGCACAGATACGCAGTATTTT
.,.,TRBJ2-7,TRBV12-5,CASGLELGASYEQYF,TGTGCTAGTGGTTTGGAACTAGGGGCTTCCTACGAGCAGTACTTC
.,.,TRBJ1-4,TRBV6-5,CASRQGEEKLFF,TGTGCCAGCAGACAGGGTGAAGAAAAACTGTTTTTT
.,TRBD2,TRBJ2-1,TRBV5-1,CASSLIDRTSGGNEQFF,TGCGCCAGCAGCTTGATTGACCGGACTAGCGGGGGCAATGAGCAGTTCTTC
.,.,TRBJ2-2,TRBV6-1,CALLAQNTGELFF,TGTGCCTTACTAGCCCAAAACACCGGGGAGCTGTTTTTT
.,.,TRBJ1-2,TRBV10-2,CASSESFYGYTF,TGCGCCAGCAGTGAGTCTTTCTATGGCTACACCTTC
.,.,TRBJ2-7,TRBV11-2,CASSPGTVQYF,TGTGCCAGCAGCCCAGGGACGGTGCAGTACTTC
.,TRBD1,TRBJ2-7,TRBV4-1,CASSQGTGEGNEQYF,TGTGCCAGCAGCCAAGGGACAGGGGAGGGAAACGAGCAGTACTTC
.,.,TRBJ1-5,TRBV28,CASSPGTNSNQPQHF,TGTGCCAGCAGTCCCGGGACCAACAGCAATCAGCCCCAGCATTTT
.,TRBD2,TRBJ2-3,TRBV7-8,CASSLGRTSGVERDTQYF,TGTGCCAGCAGCTTAGGACGCACTAGCGGGGTAGAGAGAGATACGCAGTATTTT
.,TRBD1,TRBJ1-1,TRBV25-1,CASSFSRQGENTEAFF,TGTGCCAGCAGTTTTAGCCGACAGGGCGAGAACACTGAAGCTTTCTTT
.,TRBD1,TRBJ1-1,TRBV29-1,CSVAGTGGNTEAFF,TGCAGCGTGGCCGGGACAGGGGGGAACACTGAAGCTTTCTTT
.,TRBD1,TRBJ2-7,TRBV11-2,CASREGQGLSEQYF,TGTGCCAGCAGAGAGGGACAGGGTTTGAGCGAGCAGTACTTC
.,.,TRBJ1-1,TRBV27,CASSLGQNTEAFF,TGTGCCAGCAGTTTAGGACAGAACACTGAAGCTTTCTTT
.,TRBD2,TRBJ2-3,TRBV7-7,CASSVSGRQGDTQYF,TGTGCCAGCAGCGTTAGCGGGAGGCAGGGAGATACGCAGTATTTT
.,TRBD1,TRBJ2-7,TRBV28,CASSSSGTESYYEQYF,TGTGCCAGCAGTTCCTCCGGGACAGAATCGTATTACGAGCAGTACTTC
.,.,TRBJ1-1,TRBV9,CASSVVSGNTEAFF,TGTGCCAGCAGCGTAGTTAGCGGTAACACTGAAGCTTTCTTT
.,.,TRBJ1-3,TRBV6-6,CASSYRVSGNTIYF,TGTGCCAGCAGTTACCGGGTCTCTGGAAACACCATATATTTT